Many counts were recorded for the clone carrying this TCR beta chain. Antigen unknown. Every patient underwent thyroid surgery untreated. This record belongs to a study of metastatic and nonmetastatic thyroid tumors. Study details: The authors compared repertoires across blood and tumor or nodule tissue from malignant and benign thyroid patients. Points from the study as a whole: It was reportedly found that TCR beta diversity was significantly higher in malignant thyroid tumors than in benign nodules, a difference seen in both blood and tumor samples.

Trimming took off 7 bases at V and 5 bases at J, with 26 bases between the two ends. Germline V CDR1 and CDR2: SNHLY, FYNNEI. The CDR3 has 17 residues. From the PCR reads, TCRdb re-called clones with MiXCR. In the table there are approximately 20,000 clones, around a sixth of which are singletons. What was sequenced was blood. The V and J genes are TRBV2 and TRBJ2-5; perhaps TRBD2 as D (5 bases). The sequence was collected from a male donor with papillary thyroid cancer or a benign thyroid nodule (not recorded which). Some clones in this sample may be carry-over from other donors' samples. CDR3 protein: CASMTTYLDPRGETQYF. CDR3 nucleotide sequence: TGTGCCAGCATGACTACTTACCTGGACCCCCGTGGGGAGACCCAGTACTTC.